This entry describes one T cell receptor (beta chain). As originally analysed: Amplification from reference gene primers served as the basis for estimated nucleated cell counts. Measured with immunoSEQ multiplex PCR; TCRdb has only the in-frame clones, and not every one. For V, J and clone size, that table is used; D and trimming come from the DNA. The table includes fewer than 150,000 clones, 75% to 85% detected once. CDR1 and CDR2 from the germline V gene are SGHDT and YYEEEE. The V segment lost 6 bases and the J segment 10 bases; nucleotides outside the gene matches: 13. This CDR3 has 14 amino acids. The sample belongs to a study of blood T cell repertoires in COVID-19. Study in general: The samples span acute and convalescent COVID-19 from the United States, Italy and Spain. From T cells, B-cell-depleted T cells, or PBMCs came the material, which was cDNA or gDNA.

The sequence derives from a man aged 50 to 60 with acute or convalescent COVID-19. The J gene is TRBJ1-1, the V gene TRBV5-6; 9 bases agree with TRBD1. Sequencing was performed on peripheral blood. The CDR3: CASIRTGAPVGAFF. The CDR3, as DNA: TGTGCCAGCATCCGGACAGGGGCCCCCGTGGGAGCTTTCTTT.